The text below deals with one T cell receptor (beta chain). Generated by immunoSEQ multiplex PCR, the TCRdb table keeps only in-frame clones and is missing some. The sample contains more than 95,000 clones, around 83% of which appear only once. The data were taken from a study of blood T cell repertoires in COVID-19. Study summary: Nucleic acid was either cDNA or gDNA, and it came from T cells, B-cell-depleted T cells, or PBMCs.

Unmatched junction bases numbered 3, after V lost 2 bases and J lost 0 bases. Germline V gene data show CDR1 as MDHEN and CDR2 as SYDVKM. The CDR3 is 16 residues long. The rearrangement joins TRBV28 to TRBJ2-1, with TRBD1 identical over 8 bases. This TCR was sampled from a man in his 60s with acute or convalescent COVID-19. The specimen sequenced was peripheral blood. The CDR3 loop is CASSLGQGYSYNEQFF. The CDR3 region has the DNA TGTGCCAGCAGTTTAGGACAGGGATACTCCTACAATGAGCAGTTCTTC.